This T cell receptor beta chain was sequenced during a study of cytomegalovirus exposure and HLA in healthy donors. Study details: Drawn from HLA-typed donors, some 80 million unique TCRs were held in an early data release.

Study outcomes and limitations: When analyzed later, a missense DCLRE1C variant was found to be linked to TCR beta V- and J-gene trimming. Reportedly, TCR beta sequences accurately predicted HLA-A and HLA-B alleles in most subjects.

Worth noting for this clone: Its antigen is as yet unknown.

The CDR3 spans 18 residues. Germline CDR1 reads KGHSH; CDR2 reads LQKENI. J gave up 7 bases and V 2 bases, and 18 bases lay outside the gene matches. PCR was performed using 60 Vbeta and 13 Jbeta primers. Profiling relied on immunoSEQ multiplex PCR, and the TCRdb table lists in-frame clones only, not all of them. The sample shows under 200,000 clones, 80% to 90% of them seen only once. The chain carries TRBV18 and TRBJ1-2, with 8 bases identical to TRBD1. The sequencing sample was made of PBMCs. The source is a man between 45 and 60 years old in good health and CMV-seropositive. CDR3 amino acids: CASSPLSGQGGFGGGYTF. CDR3 bases: TGTGCCAGCTCACCATTGTCTGGACAGGGAGGGTTCGGCGGTGGCTACACCTTC. Supplemented by reference TRBV18 and TRBJ1-2, the full variable domain reads NAGVMQNPRHLVRRRGQEARLRCSPMKGHSHVYWYRQLPEEGLKFMVYLQKENIIDESGMPKERFSAEFPKEGPSILRIQQVVRGDSAAYFCASSPLSGQGGFGGGYTFGSGTRLTVV.